Below, one T cell receptor (beta chain) is given with its context. This sample was included in a study of blood T cell repertoires in COVID-19. Here immunoSEQ multiplex PCR was the method, and the copy in TCRdb shows in-frame clones only, minus some. The data show around 340,000 clones, about 90% seen once. V was cut by 1 base and J by 3 bases, with 7 bases left in between. Germline V gene sequence: CDR1 SGHNT, CDR2 YENEEA. The CDR3 length is 13 residues. The sequence derives from a woman aged 25 to 39 who had been exposed to COVID-19. Sequencing input: PBMCs or T cells enriched from blood (not recorded which). J is TRBJ2-7 and V is TRBV11-3, with a tentative D call TRBD1 (6 bases). CDR3 coding DNA: TGTGCCAGCAGCTTAGCGACAGGCTACGAGCAGTACTTC. This codes for CASSLATGYEQYF.